The entry below describes one T cell receptor beta chain. Germline assignment: CDR1 SGHTA and CDR2 FQGNSA. The V and J ends lost 1 base and 4 bases, in that order; junction bases with no gene match: 7. CDR3 size: 16 residues. The record originates from a study of T cell changes during pregnancy in multiple sclerosis. This table comes from immunoSEQ multiplex PCR, and its TCRdb copy is limited to in-frame clones, with some not included. The sample records about 40,000 clones, 90% being singletons. The clonotype was recovered from a female donor with multiple sclerosis, enrolled in a pregnancy study. The sample in question was CD4+ T cells from peripheral blood mononuclear cells, obtained in the third trimester of pregnancy. This chain uses TRBV7-2 with TRBJ1-3; 7 bases agree with TRBD1. In nucleotides, the CDR3 is TGTGCCAGCAGCTTAGTAGCTGGACAGGCAGGAAACACCATATATTTT. It is translated as CASSLVAGQAGNTIYF.